The clone carrying this T cell receptor beta chain appeared a few times. Its antigen remains unidentified. This sample is drawn from a study of response to subunit inactivated influenza vaccine. Study findings and constraints: The authors put forward the suggestion that each seasonal influenza vaccination may bring in only a limited number of new T cells.

V lost 4 bases and J lost 5, with 12 bases in between. Germline lookup yields CDR1 SGHAT and CDR2 FQNNGV. The CDR3 runs 14 residues. TCRdb fed the RT-PCR reads into MiXCR, producing one record per CDR3 protein. The data hold around 530,000 distinct CDR3 sequences, with about 15% observed a single time. The material was CD4+ T cells sorted from PBMCs, obtained roughly 24 months after vaccination. V is TRBV11-2 and J is TRBJ1-5; D might be TRBD1 (6 bases). This TCR came from a man aged 50 to 69 who received an inactivated influenza vaccine. The CDR3 is CASSSTGRDQPQHF. CDR3 DNA sequence: TGTGCCAGCAGCTCTACAGGGAGGGATCAGCCCCAGCATTTT.